The sample holds one count of the clone carrying this T cell receptor beta chain. What it binds is not known. V was pared by 5 bases and J by 0 bases, with 6 bases of the junction left unmatched. Germline CDR1 and CDR2: MDHEN and SYDVKM. This CDR3 spans 15 amino acids. TCRdb's table, derived via immunoSEQ multiplex PCR, lists solely in-frame clones and lacks some. Of 75,000 to 95,000 clones listed, around 93% are singletons. This record comes from a study of PD-L1 blockade in urothelial cancer. Across the study: Chemotherapy regimens numbering 0 to 3 had been given to patients. T cells numbered a median of around 150,000 in the blood samples. At 3 weeks after treatment start (second dose) and again at 6 weeks, blood was analyzed.

Time point of the sample: peripheral blood 6 weeks after treatment start. Overall study findings and caveats: Durable-benefit patients had greater expansion of tumor-associated blood clones at 3 weeks.

The chain links TRBV28 to TRBJ2-5; 7 bases fit TRBD1. This TCR derives from an elderly woman with urothelial cancer. The sample consisted of PBMCs, taken around atezolizumab (anti-PD-L1) treatment. CDR3 sequence: CASSPTGQYQETQYF. Written as DNA, the CDR3 is TGTGCCAGCAGTCCGACGGGACAGTACCAAGAGACCCAGTACTTC.